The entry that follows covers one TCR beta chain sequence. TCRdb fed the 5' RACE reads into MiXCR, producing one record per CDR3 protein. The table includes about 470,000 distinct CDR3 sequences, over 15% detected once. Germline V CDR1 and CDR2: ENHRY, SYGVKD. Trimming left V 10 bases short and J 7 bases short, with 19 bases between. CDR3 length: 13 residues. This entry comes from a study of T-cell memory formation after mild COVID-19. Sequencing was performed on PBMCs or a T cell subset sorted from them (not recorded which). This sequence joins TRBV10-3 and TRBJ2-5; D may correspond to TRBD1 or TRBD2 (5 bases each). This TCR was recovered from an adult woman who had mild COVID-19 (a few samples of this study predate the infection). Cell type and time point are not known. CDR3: CATSPGDQGTQYF. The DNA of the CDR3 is TGTGCCACCTCCCCCGGGGACCAGGGGACCCAGTACTTC.